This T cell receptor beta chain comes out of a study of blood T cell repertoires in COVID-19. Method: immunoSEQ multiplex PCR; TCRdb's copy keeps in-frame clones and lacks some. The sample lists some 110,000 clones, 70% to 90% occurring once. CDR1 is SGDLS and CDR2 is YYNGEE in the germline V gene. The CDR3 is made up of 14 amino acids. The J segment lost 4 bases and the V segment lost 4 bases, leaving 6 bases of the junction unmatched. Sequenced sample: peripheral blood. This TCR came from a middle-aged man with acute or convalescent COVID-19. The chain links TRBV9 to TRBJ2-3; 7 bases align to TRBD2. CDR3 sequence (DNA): TGTGCCAGCAGCATTACTAGCGTCCCAGATACGCAGTATTTT. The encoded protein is CASSITSVPDTQYF.